Below are 23 T cell receptor beta chains sequenced from a single sample in a study of human T cells and chemical hapten exposure. TCRdb reanalysed the RACE reads using MiXCR and keeps one entry per CDR3 protein. The table has about 380,000 distinct CDR3 sequences, approximately 5.1% seen once. Noted time point: pre-sensitization, week 0. Treatment given: therapeutic diphenylcyclopropenone sensitization with weekly scalp DPC. The sample consisted of whole blood, taken in connection with sensitization to the hapten diphenylcyclopropenone (DPC). The receptors derive from a woman aged 45-60 years with alopecia areata. Some clones in this sample may be carry-over from other donors' samples.

This clonotype was seen repeatedly, ten times or more. The CDR3 here is CASSLKVAEQYF. The CDR3 DNA sequence: TGTGCCAGCAGTTTAAAAGTCGCCGAGCAGTACTTC. This chain uses TRBV28 with TRBJ2-7; D is unclear. V lost 2 bases to trimming and J lost 6 bases, with 8 bases between them. Germline V gene sequence: CDR1 MDHEN, CDR2 SYDVKM. CDR3 length: 12 residues.

This clonotype was observed many times. For the CDR3, the DNA is TGCGCCAGCAGCTTTGGGGGTATGTACACTGAAGCTTTCTTT. Protein product: CASSFGGMYTEAFF. The J gene is TRBJ1-1, the V gene TRBV5-1, with a weak D call TRBD1 (5 bases). V was shortened by 2 bases and J by 3 bases, with 11 bases between the two germline ends. This CDR3 comprises 14 residues. Germline-derived CDR1 and CDR2 are SGHRS and YFSETQ.

This clonotype has a handful of counts. The CDR3 region is CASRGQQNTEAFF. CDR3 in DNA: TGTGCCAGCAGGGGACAGCAGAACACTGAAGCTTTCTTT. The chain links TRBV6-4 to TRBJ1-1; 7 nucleotides line up with TRBD1. The V gene end was trimmed by 6 bases and the J gene end by 1 base; junction bases not matched to a gene: 2. This CDR3 is 13 amino acids long. Germline CDR1 is MRHNA and CDR2 is SNTAGT.

This clonotype was counted ten times or more. The chain has TRBV10-2 and TRBJ2-3; 10 bases map to TRBD2. V shed 7 bases, J shed 4 bases, and the junction held 5 bases outside the gene matches. Germline assignment: CDR1 WSHSY and CDR2 SAAADI. This CDR3 has 14 amino acids. The CDR3 region has the DNA TGCGCCAGCACCCTAGCGGGAGTCGCAGATACGCAGTATTTT. It is translated as CASTLAGVADTQYF.

This chain connects TRBV9 to TRBJ1-2; TRBD1 aligns across 11 bases. This CDR3 contains 15 residues. Losses at the gene ends were 3 bases for V and 4 bases for J; bases not matched to a gene: 5. Germline CDR1 reads SGDLS; CDR2 reads YYNGEE. The CDR3 spells CASSGTGGFVYGYTF. CDR3 nucleotide sequence: TGTGCCAGCAGCGGGACAGGGGGCTTTGTCTATGGCTACACCTTC. Full variable domain (rest looked up from reference TRBV9 and TRBJ1-2): DSGVTQTPKHLITATGQRVTLRCSPRSGDLSVYWYQQSLDQGLQFLIQYYNGEERAKGNILERFSAQQFPDLHSELNLSSLELGDSALYFCASSGTGGFVYGYTFGSGTRLTVV.

As regards this clonotype: A read error is possible here, since a much larger clone lies one base away. V usage is TRBV6-2 or TRBV6-3 and J usage is TRBJ2-3; D possibly uses TRBD1 or TRBD2 (6 bases each). Germline CDR1 MNHEY, CDR2 SVGEGT. CDR3 length: 15 residues. The CDR3 sequence is CASKTGAAVTDTKYF. DNA for the CDR3: TGTGCCAGCAAGACGGGGGCGGCTGTGACAGATACGAAGTATTTT.

The gene calls are TRBV7-3 and TRBJ2-2, with D unclear. This CDR3 spans 14 amino acids. Germline CDR1 is SGHTA and CDR2 is FQGTGA. The V end lost 0 bases, the J end lost 7 bases, and 9 bases lay between the germline ends. Written as DNA, the CDR3 is TGTGCCAGCAGCTTAACGTCCGTGAACGGGGAGCTGTTTTTT. Its protein is CASSLTSVNGELFF.

The chain uses TRBV15 and TRBJ1-1; D not resolved. Deletions cut 1 base from V and 4 bases from J, with 10 bases between. This CDR3 region has 14 residues. Germline values: CDR1 LNHNV, CDR2 YYDKDF (reference sequence). The chain's CDR3 is CATSRVRLGTEAFF. CDR3 nucleotides: TGTGCCACCAGCAGAGTAAGGTTGGGCACTGAAGCTTTCTTT.

This clonotype showed up many times. This chain uses TRBV7-9 with TRBJ1-6; D unclear. Germline values: CDR1 SEHNR, CDR2 FQNEAQ (reference sequence). The CDR3 contains 16 residues. V shed 5 bases and J shed 5 bases, with 16 bases lying between them. The CDR3 DNA reads TGTGCCAGCAGCCCTGGAGACTGGCAGCATAATTCACCCCTCCACTTT. Amino acids: CASSPGDWQHNSPLHF.

This clonotype was seen ten or more times. The rearrangement uses TRBV7-8 and TRBJ2-1; D may be TRBD2 (5 bases). The length of the CDR3 is 15 residues. V was pared by 2 bases and J by 6 bases, with 14 bases between. Germline-derived CDR1 and CDR2 are SGHVS and FQNEAQ. The CDR3 loop reads CASSLRARELNEQFF. The CDR3 DNA follows: TGTGCCAGCAGCTTACGGGCAAGGGAGCTCAATGAGCAGTTCTTC.

This clonotype came up many times. The chain combines TRBV11-2 with TRBJ2-5; 8 nucleotides agree with TRBD2. The V segment lost 8 bases and the J segment 4 bases; nucleotides outside the gene matches: 9. Germline CDR1 is SGHAT and CDR2 is FQNNGV. There are 14 residues in the CDR3. CDR3 DNA sequence: TGTGCCAGCGTCAGGAGCGGGGGTCGAGAGACCCAGTACTTC. It encodes CASVRSGGRETQYF.

The rearrangement uses TRBV29-1 and TRBJ1-2; 9 positions match TRBD1. From germline, CDR1 is SQVTM and CDR2 ANQGSEA. V shed 3 bases and J 5 bases; nucleotides not matched to a gene: 4. This CDR3 spans 13 amino acids. CDR3 loop: CSVEGQGQYGYTF. For the CDR3, the DNA is TGCAGCGTTGAGGGACAGGGTCAATATGGCTACACCTTC. The variable domain in full, completed from reference TRBV29-1 and TRBJ1-2, reads SAVISQKPSRDICQRGTSLTIQCQVDSQVTMMFWYRQQPGQSLTLIATANQGSEATYESGFVIDKFPISRPNLTFSTLTVSNMSPEDSSIYLCSVEGQGQYGYTFGSGTRLTVV.

J is TRBJ1-5 and V is TRBV7-8, with D perhaps matching TRBD1 (5 bases). V dropped 4 bases and J dropped 0 bases, with 13 bases sitting between them. The CDR3 sequence is 16 residues long. The germline V gene has CDR1 SGHVS and CDR2 FQNEAQ. The CDR3 coding sequence is TGTGCCAGCAGCTCCGGGACTCATTTTAGCAATCAGCCCCAGCATTTT. It codes for CASSSGTHFSNQPQHF.

This clonotype was observed a handful of times. The genes are TRBV25-1 and TRBJ2-4; D possibly uses TRBD1 or TRBD2 (6 bases each). CDR1 and CDR2 (germline): MGHDK, SYGVNS. This CDR3 has 15 residues. V lost 2 bases, J lost 9 bases, and 17 bases lay in between. CDR3 sequence (DNA): TGTGCCAGCAGTGAAGGAGGGGGACGGAGAATCATTCAGTACTTC. Its translation is CASSEGGGRRIIQYF. The full variable domain, completed using reference TRBV25-1 and TRBJ2-4, is EADIYQTPRYLVIGTGKKITLECSQTMGHDKMYWYQQDPGMELHLIHYSYGVNSTEKGDLSSESTVSRIRTEHFPLTLESARPSHTSQYLCASSEGGGRRIIQYFGAGTRLSVL.

The chain combines TRBV28 with TRBJ2-7, with 7 bases aligning to TRBD1. This CDR3 has 15 amino acids. The germline V gene has CDR1 MDHEN and CDR2 SYDVKM. J lost 2 bases, V lost 6 bases, and 10 bases had no gene match. CDR3 nucleotide sequence: TGTGCCAGCAGGGTAGGGGACAGAAGTCCCTACGAGCAGTACTTC. It is translated as CASRVGDRSPYEQYF. Variable domain in full (rest from reference TRBV28 and TRBJ2-7): DVKVTQSSRYLVKRTGEKVFLECVQDMDHENMFWYRQDPGLGLRLIYFSYDVKMKEKGDIPEGYSVSREKKERFSLILESASTNQTSMYLCASRVGDRSPYEQYFGPGTRLTVT.

The rearrangement joins TRBV28 to TRBJ1-2, with TRBD1 as a possible D gene (5 bases). V was cut by 6 bases and J by 3 bases, with 17 bases left in between. The CDR3 runs 15 residues. The germline gives CDR1 MDHEN, CDR2 SYDVKM. CDR3 sequence: CASSLYPDKDYGYTF. As DNA, the CDR3 is TGTGCCAGCAGCCTATATCCGGACAAGGACTATGGCTACACCTTC.

The chain has TRBV12-3 or TRBV12-4 and TRBJ2-7, with TRBD1 identical over 9 bases. The CDR3 is made up of 14 amino acids. The J segment lost 3 bases and the V segment lost 8 bases, leaving 8 bases of the junction unmatched. CDR3 protein: CASCLGQGNYEQYF. For the CDR3, the DNA is TGTGCCAGCTGCTTGGGACAGGGAAACTACGAGCAGTACTTC.

This clonotype showed up many times. The chain recombines TRBV20-1 with TRBJ2-1, with 10 bases lining up with TRBD2. Germline values: CDR1 DFQATT, CDR2 SNEGSKA (reference sequence). Trimming cost V 4 bases and J 7 bases; bases outside gene matches: 4. The CDR3 sequence is 13 residues long. In nucleotides, the CDR3 is TGCAGTGCTATTAGCGGGAGGATGAATGAGCAGTTCTTC. It translates to CSAISGRMNEQFF.

This clonotype was picked up many times. The rearrangement links TRBV3-1 to TRBJ2-3; 9 bases are shared with TRBD2. V lost 0 bases and J lost 3; bases outside the gene matches: 4. The germline CDR1 and CDR2 sequences are LGHDT and YNNKEL (reference sequence). CDR3 length: 16 residues. CDR3 sequence reads: CASSQDQSGGTDTQYF. CDR3 sequence (DNA): TGTGCCAGCAGCCAAGATCAGAGCGGGGGGACAGATACGCAGTATTTT.

This clonotype turned up a few times. This rearrangement joins TRBV4-2 to TRBJ2-1, with 13 positions matching TRBD2. CDR3 length: 16 residues. The junction had 5 bases not matched to a gene; V was cut back by 4 bases and J by 5 bases. Germline V gives CDR1 LGHNA, CDR2 YNFKEQ. The DNA of the CDR3 is TGTGCCAGCAGCCCCAAACTAGCGGGAGGGGACAATGAGCAGTTCTTC. As protein: CASSPKLAGGDNEQFF.

This clonotype has only a few counts. Here the CDR3 omits its conserved ending phenylalanine or tryptophan, so a read error is the likely source. The DNA is omitted, as the CDR3 cannot be located on it reliably, and the CDR3 follows TCRdb's listing. V gene TRBV3-1 combines with J gene TRBJ2-7. Germline V CDR1 and CDR2: LGHDT, YNNKEL (reference sequence). The CDR3 totals 8 residues, both ends included. The CDR3 reads CASSHWLG.

The chain has TRBV14 and TRBJ2-3; a possible D gene is TRBD2 (5 bases). Looked up from germline, CDR1 is SGHDN and CDR2 is FVKESK. V lost 6 bases to trimming and J lost 8 bases, with 15 bases between them. This CDR3 has 13 residues. This chain's CDR3 is CASSQRWTGTQYF. Written as DNA, the CDR3 is TGTGCCAGCAGTCAACGCTGGACTGGTACGCAGTATTTT.

This clonotype was found many times. The rearrangement uses TRBV5-1 and TRBJ2-6; 7 bases agree with TRBD1. The V gene's germline CDR1 is SGHRS and CDR2 YFSETQ. The CDR3 sequence is 18 residues long. The V segment lost 0 bases and the J segment 3 bases; nucleotides outside the gene matches: 9. CDR3 bases: TGCGCCAGCAGCTTGGAGGGGGCAGGTTTCGTTGGGGCCAACGTCCTGACTTTC. Translated: CASSLEGAGFVGANVLTF.